This T cell receptor beta chain was observed in a study of naive and memory T cell subsets. TCR cDNA received a 3' ligated oligonucleotide that carried a UMI. Whole blood, roughly 2.5 ml, came from adult healthy volunteers. Cells were not sorted; total RNA input targeted 1 to 1000 ng. Germline CDR1 reads MNHEY; CDR2 reads SVGEGT. V shed 4 bases and J shed 9 bases, with 10 bases lying between them. CDR3 length equals 12 residues. Four PCR rounds used nested alpha and beta constant region primers plus the SP2 primer. Each CDR3 protein is one row after TCRdb ran MiXCR on the UMI-ligation and nested PCR reads. The sample has more than 25,000 distinct CDR3 sequences, around 4.9% seen once.

The TCR sequence derives from an adult in good health. What was sequenced was blood. The chain recombines TRBV6-2 or TRBV6-3 with TRBJ2-1, with D possibly TRBD1 on 5 matching bases. The DNA of the CDR3 is TGTGCCAGCAGTTTTGGGGCAGGTGAGCAGTTCTTC. It yields the protein CASSFGAGEQFF.